This T cell receptor (beta chain) comes out of a study of molecular identifiers for immune sequencing clone quantification. MiXCR, run by TCRdb on the PCR reads, gives a single entry per CDR3 protein. The sample lists about 320,000 distinct CDR3 sequences, 20% to 25% occurring once. Germline CDR1 reads SEHNR; CDR2 reads FQNEAQ (reference sequence). The CDR3 spans 16 residues. A note on this clonotype: Germline is not matched at one junction end, which may reflect a read error.

The sequencing sample was made of naive CD8+ T cells from blood, with Jurkat cell RNA spiked in. Subset: FACS-sorted CD8+CD4-CCR7+CD45RA+ naive T cells. This chain joins TRBV7-9 and TRBJ2-3, with 10 bases identical to TRBD2. The TCR comes from a human donor in good health. Some libraries in this study had Jurkat cell RNA spiked in. This CDR3 reads CASSPIAGGKTGTQYF. The CDR3 DNA reads TGTGCCAGCAGCCCGATAGCGGGGGGCAAGACAGGTACGCAGTATTTT.